This entry features one T cell receptor (beta chain) sequence. This clonotype was picked up many times. Its antigen remains unidentified. No quality values exist for individual bases; no much larger clone is one base distant. This sample stems from a study of T and B cells in COVID-19 patients (dated by TCRdb to 2018 to 2020). Turning to the overall study: In this study, adaptive immunity was profiled in COVID-19 patients who either had active infection or had recovered, using TRB and IGH repertoire sequencing of peripheral blood. A recovered cohort was made up of 15 to 19 patients contributing approximately 20 samples, mostly after mild to moderate COVID-19 managed as outpatients. The recovered cohort had a median age of roughly 35 years, compared with approximately 70 years in the active-infection cohort. Critical illness requiring mechanical ventilation or ECMO was present in about 55% of the 20 patients in the active-infection cohort. Comorbidities linked to unfavorable COVID-19 outcome were present in 18 of 20 patients in the active-infection cohort. The repository of TCR and BCR sequences included more than 55 time points from around 35 patients, and more than 8.3 million TCR sequences were analysed. Two patients belonged to both the recovered and active cohorts because samples were available from active disease and after recovery. An age-matched reference group of some 40 healthy donors negative for COVID-19 antibodies was used as the comparison for repertoire analyses. As many as 9 follow-up blood samples were taken per patient, and some of the samples covered different disease stages within the same individual.

TRB repertoires were amplified from around 250-460 ng of genomic DNA extracted from blood. The data were produced on an Illumina MiSeq. Multiplex PCR with BIOMED2 TRB-A/B primer pools was used to amplify TRB rearrangements. Two consecutive PCRs added Illumina-compatible adapters and 7-nucleotide sample barcodes to the amplicons. All library PCRs used Phusion HS II polymerase. Amplicons were gel-purified with the NucleoSpin Gel and PCR Clean-up kit, quantified on Qubit, and pooled at around 4 nM. Amplicon pool quality was checked on an Agilent 2100 Bioanalyzer before Illumina next-generation sequencing. The source study handled its data this way. Annotation of TRB rearrangements was performed with MiXCR 3.0.8 using the default MiXCR reference library. Non-productive reads and sequences with fewer than 2 reads were removed, and each unique CDR3 nucleotide sequence was counted as one clone. Clonality, diversity, richness and V-J gene usage were calculated in R 3.5.1. GLIPH2 was used for TCR clustering by CDR3 similarity, and generation probabilities were calculated by OLGA. Only GLIPH2 clusters containing at least four unique TCR clonotypes present in at least three individuals were kept. The public reads were run again by TCRdb, first through fastp at Q25 and then through MiXCR, and only productive beta chains were kept. Every entry covers one CDR3 protein and lists the most common genes and DNA from its rows. What appears here as the V and J calls and clone size reflects TCRdb's work, not the paper's. This sample holds some 7,800 distinct CDR3 sequences; 25% were observed only once. 5.5% to 6.5% of the sample comes from the top ten.

There are 13 amino acids in the CDR3, from cysteine to phenylalanine inclusive. This entry keeps only the CDR3 DNA: 39 bases, framed from base 1. From a lookup of the germline V gene, CDR1 and CDR2 are SGHDT and YYEEEE. V loses 2 bases, J loses 0 bases, and the germline ends lie 3 bases apart. What the authors observed across the whole study: Patients with COVID-19 were reported to show strongly skewed TRBV/TRBJ gene usage. The cohort was considered too small for HLA contributions to COVID-19 susceptibility or severity to be assessed. TRB repertoires were highly clonal in active COVID-19, whereas diversity and richness at recovery rose above healthy donor levels. Prospective validation of the reported TCR clusters was stated to be required before clinical use. Blood samples from mildly ill patients during symptoms and early samples from severe cases were scarce. A total of approximately 2,300 exclusive TCR clusters, including some 30 low-pGen clusters, were found in the recovered cohort. Specific T cell subsets (CD4+/Treg/CD8+) and sorted SARS-CoV-2-responsive or tetramer+ T cells had not yet been sequenced, and these experiments were ongoing.

The clonotype comes from a human donor who had recovered from COVID-19. The sequence links TRBV5-6 to TRBJ1-3; the D gene cannot be resolved reliably. The specimen was blood. At the DNA level, the sequence is TGTGCCAGCAGCTTAGGCTCTGGAAACACCATATATTTT. This codes for CASSLGSGNTIYF.